This record looks at one T cell receptor beta chain sequence and its context. This sample was taken from a study of CD4 and CD8 cells across lung adenocarcinoma regions. The patients had localized lung adenocarcinoma, a non-small cell subtype. V lost 7 bases and J lost 4, with 19 bases in between. The CDR3 sequence is 15 residues long. Germline V CDR1 and CDR2: MNHNS, SASEGT. TCRdb re-analysed the PCR reads in MiXCR, keeping a single row per CDR3 protein. The sample lists about 19,000 distinct CDR3 sequences, around 50% occurring once. The V gene is TRBV6-1, the J gene TRBJ1-2; D possibly corresponds to TRBD1 (5 bases). Sample: CD8+ T cells from the margin of a lung tumor. The source is a male donor with lung adenocarcinoma. The CD4 and CD8 labels of this study may be unreliable. CDR3 amino acids: CASTPGGSRTYGYTF. The CDR3, as DNA: TGTGCCAGCACCCCGGGGGGGAGCAGGACCTATGGCTACACCTTC.